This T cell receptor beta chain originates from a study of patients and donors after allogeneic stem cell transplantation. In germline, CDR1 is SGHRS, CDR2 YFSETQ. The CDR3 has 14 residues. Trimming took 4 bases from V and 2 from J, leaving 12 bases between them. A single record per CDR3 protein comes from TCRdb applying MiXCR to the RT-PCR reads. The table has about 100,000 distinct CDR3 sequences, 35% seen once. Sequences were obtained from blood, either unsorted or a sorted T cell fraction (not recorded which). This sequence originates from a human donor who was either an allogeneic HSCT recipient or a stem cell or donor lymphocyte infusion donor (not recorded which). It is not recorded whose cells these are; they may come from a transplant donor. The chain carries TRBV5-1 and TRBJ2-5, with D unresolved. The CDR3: CASSPRNPQETQYF. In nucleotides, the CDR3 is TGCGCCAGCAGCCCAAGAAACCCACAAGAGACCCAGTACTTC.